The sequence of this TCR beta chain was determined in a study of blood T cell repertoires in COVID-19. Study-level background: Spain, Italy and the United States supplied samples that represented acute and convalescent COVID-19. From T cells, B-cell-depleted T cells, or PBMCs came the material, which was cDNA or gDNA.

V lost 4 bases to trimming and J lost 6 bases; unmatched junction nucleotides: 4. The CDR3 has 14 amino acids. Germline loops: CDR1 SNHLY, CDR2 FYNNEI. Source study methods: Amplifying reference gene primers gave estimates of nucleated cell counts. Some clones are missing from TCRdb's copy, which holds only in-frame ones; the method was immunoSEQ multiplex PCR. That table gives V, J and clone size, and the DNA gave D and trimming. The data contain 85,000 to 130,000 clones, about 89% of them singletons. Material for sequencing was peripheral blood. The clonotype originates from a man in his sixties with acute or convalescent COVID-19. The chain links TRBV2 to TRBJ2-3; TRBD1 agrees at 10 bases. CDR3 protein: CASSGGQGSDTQYF. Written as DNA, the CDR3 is TGTGCCAGCAGTGGGGGACAGGGGTCCGATACGCAGTATTTT. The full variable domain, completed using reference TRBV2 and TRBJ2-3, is EPEVTQTPSHQVTQMGQEVILRCVPISNHLYFYWYRQILGQKVEFLVSFYNNEISEKSEIFDDQFSVERPDGSNFTLKIRSTKLEDSAMYFCASSGGQGSDTQYFGPGTRLTVL.